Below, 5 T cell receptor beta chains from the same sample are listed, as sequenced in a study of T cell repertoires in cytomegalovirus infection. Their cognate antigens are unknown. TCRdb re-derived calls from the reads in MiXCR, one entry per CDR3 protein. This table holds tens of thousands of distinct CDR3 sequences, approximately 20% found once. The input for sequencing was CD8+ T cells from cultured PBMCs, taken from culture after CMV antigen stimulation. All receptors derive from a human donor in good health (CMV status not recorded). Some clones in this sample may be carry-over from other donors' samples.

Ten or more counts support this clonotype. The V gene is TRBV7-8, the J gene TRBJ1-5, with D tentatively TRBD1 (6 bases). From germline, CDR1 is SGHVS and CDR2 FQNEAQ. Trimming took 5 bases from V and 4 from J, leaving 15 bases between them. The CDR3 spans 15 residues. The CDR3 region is CASSELGTLNQPQHF. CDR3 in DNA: TGTGCCAGCAGCGAACTCGGGACACTGAATCAGCCCCAGCATTTT.

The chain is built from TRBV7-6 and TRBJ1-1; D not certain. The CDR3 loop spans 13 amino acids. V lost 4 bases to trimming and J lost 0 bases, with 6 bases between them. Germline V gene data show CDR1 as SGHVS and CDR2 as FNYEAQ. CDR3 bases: TGTGCCAGCAGCTCGTCCGTGAACACTGAAGCTTTCTTT. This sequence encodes CASSSSVNTEAFF.

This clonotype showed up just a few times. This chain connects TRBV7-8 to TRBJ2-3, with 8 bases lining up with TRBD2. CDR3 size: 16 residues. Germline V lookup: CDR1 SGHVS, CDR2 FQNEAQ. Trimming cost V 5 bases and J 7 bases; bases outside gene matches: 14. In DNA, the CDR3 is TGTGCCAGCAGCCTGCCTACGGGGGGGTCCAGAAATACGCAGTATTTT. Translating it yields CASSLPTGGSRNTQYF.

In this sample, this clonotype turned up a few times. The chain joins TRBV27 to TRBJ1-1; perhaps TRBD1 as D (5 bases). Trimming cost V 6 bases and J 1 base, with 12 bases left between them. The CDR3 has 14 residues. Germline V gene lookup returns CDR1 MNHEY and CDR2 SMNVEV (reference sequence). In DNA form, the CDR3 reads TGTGCCAGCAGGCTGGGGGGGACGAACACTGAAGCTTTCTTT. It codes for CASRLGGTNTEAFF.

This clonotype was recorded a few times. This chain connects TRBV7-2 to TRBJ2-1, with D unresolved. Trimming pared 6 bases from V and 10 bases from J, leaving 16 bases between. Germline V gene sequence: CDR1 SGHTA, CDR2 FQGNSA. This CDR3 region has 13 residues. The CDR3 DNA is TGTGCCAGCAGTCCGACCGGACCCCGCGAGCAGTTCTTC. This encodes CASSPTGPREQFF.